This T cell receptor beta chain stems from a study of T cells in Graves' hyperthyroidism and ophthalmopathy. The definition of stable Graves' hyperthyroidism was no ophthalmopathy progression within 18 months. Hyperthyroidism patients were newly diagnosed, had disease duration under 2 months, and were aged 18 to 65 years. Study results and limitations: Onset of ophthalmopathy came a median approximately 6.5 months after the model predicted it.

A note on this clonotype: The antigen remains undetermined.

RNA transcripts gave rise to amplified TCR beta CDR3 regions. A set of HTBI primers served as the primers for a first-round RT-PCR of the TCR CDR3. TCRdb passed the multiplex PCR reads through MiXCR, listing each CDR3 protein once. The table includes around 290,000 distinct CDR3 sequences, around 15% detected once. V shed 7 bases and J shed 6 bases, with 7 bases lying between them. CDR3 length: 12 residues. Germline V gene lookup returns CDR1 LNHDA and CDR2 SQIVND (reference sequence). Sequencing was done on a sample of blood. The source of this sequence is a woman between 40 and 50 years old with Graves' hyperthyroidism. The V gene is TRBV19, the J gene TRBJ1-6, with no clear D. The CDR3 DNA is TGTGCCAGTAAGCGGCTTAATTCACCCCTCCACTTT. It translates to CASKRLNSPLHF.